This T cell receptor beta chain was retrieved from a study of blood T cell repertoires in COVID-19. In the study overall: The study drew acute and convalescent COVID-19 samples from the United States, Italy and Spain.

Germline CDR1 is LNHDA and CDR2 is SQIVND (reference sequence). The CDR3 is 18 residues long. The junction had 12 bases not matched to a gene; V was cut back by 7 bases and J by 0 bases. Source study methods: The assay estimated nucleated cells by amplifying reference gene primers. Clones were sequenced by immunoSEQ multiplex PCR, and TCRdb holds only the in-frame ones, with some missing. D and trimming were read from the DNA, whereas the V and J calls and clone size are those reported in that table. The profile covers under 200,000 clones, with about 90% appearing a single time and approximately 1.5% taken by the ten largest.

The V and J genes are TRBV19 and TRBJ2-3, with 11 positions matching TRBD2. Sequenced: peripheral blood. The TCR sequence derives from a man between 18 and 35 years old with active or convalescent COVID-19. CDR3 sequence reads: CASTPGLAGGKSTDTQYF. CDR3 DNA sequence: TGTGCCAGTACCCCCGGTTTAGCGGGAGGGAAAAGCACAGATACGCAGTATTTT.